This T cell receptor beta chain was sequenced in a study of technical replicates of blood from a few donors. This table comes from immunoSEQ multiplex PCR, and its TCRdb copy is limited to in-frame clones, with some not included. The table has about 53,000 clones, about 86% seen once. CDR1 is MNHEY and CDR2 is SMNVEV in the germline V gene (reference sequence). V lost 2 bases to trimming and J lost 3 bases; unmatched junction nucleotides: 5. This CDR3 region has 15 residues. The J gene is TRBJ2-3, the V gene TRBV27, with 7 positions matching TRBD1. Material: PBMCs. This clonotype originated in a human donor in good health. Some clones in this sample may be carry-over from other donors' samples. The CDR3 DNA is TGTGCCAGCAGTTTAGGATGGGACAGTACAGATACGCAGTATTTT. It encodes CASSLGWDSTDTQYF.